The present entry profiles one T cell receptor beta chain with its context. Its antigen is still unknown. The sample belongs to a study of yellow fever vaccine responses in identical twins. TCRdb re-called the RT-PCR reads with MiXCR, one entry per CDR3 protein. The sample holds about 16,000 distinct CDR3 sequences; roughly 80% are singletons and the top ten take under 2%. The study, taken as a whole, reports: Each twin's T cell response to the vaccine was reported to look partly convergent and partly personalized.

This CDR3 contains 17 residues. The V gene lost 2 bases and the J gene lost 10 bases, with 22 bases spanning the gap. In germline, CDR1 is SGDLS, CDR2 YYNGEE. The receptor comes from a woman between 18 and 29 years old who received the yellow fever vaccine. The chain combines TRBV9 with TRBJ1-6, with D unclear. The sequencing used T cells from blood (PBMCs), unsorted or a sorted subset (not recorded which), collected before or after yellow fever vaccination (not recorded which). CDR3 amino acids: CASSVNDQASLGSPLHF. In DNA form, the CDR3 reads TGTGCCAGCAGCGTCAATGATCAGGCGTCTCTCGGATCACCCCTCCACTTT.